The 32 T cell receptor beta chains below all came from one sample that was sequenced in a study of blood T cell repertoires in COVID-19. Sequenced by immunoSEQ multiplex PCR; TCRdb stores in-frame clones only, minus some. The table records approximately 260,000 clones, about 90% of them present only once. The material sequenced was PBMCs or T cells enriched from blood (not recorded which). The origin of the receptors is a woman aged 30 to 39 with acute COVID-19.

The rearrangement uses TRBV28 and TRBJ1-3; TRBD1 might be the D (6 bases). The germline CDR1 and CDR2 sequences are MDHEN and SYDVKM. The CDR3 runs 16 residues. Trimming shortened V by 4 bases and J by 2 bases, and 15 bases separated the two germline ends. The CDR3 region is CASSSQTGGPGNTIYF. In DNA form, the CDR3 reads TGTGCCAGCAGTTCTCAGACAGGAGGCCCTGGAAACACCATATATTTT. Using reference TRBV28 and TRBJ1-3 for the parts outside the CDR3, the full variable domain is DVKVTQSSRYLVKRTGEKVFLECVQDMDHENMFWYRQDPGLGLRLIYFSYDVKMKEKGDIPEGYSVSREKKERFSLILESASTNQTSMYLCASSSQTGGPGNTIYFGEGSWLTVV.

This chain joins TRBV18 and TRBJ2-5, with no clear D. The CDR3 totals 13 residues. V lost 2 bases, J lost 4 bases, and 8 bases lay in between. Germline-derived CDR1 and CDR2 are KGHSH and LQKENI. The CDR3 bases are TGTGCCAGCTCACCATTTATGCGAGAGACCCAGTACTTC. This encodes CASSPFMRETQYF.

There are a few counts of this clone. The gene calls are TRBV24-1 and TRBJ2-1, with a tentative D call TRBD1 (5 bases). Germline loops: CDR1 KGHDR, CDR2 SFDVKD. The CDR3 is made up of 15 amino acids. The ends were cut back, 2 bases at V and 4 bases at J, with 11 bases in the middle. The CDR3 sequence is CATSDSWGPYNEQFF. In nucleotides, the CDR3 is TGTGCCACCAGTGATTCCTGGGGCCCGTACAATGAGCAGTTCTTC.

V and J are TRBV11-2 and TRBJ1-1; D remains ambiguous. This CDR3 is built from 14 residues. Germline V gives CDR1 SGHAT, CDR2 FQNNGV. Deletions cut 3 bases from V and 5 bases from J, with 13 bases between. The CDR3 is CASSFASGGTEAFF. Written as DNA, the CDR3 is TGTGCCAGCAGCTTTGCGTCGGGAGGGACTGAAGCTTTCTTT.

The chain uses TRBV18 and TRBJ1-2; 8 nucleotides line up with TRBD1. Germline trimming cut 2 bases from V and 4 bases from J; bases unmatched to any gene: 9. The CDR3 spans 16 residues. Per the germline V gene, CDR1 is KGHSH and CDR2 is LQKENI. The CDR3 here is CASSPMSAGGIYGYTF. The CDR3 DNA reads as TGTGCCAGCTCACCAATGAGCGCAGGGGGCATCTATGGCTACACCTTC.

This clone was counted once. The CDR3 nucleotides read TGTGCCAGCAGCACTAGCCCGGGGAGGGGTGGGGACAATGAGCAGTTCTTC. Its translation: CASSTSPGRGGDNEQFF. The chain links TRBV7-2 to TRBJ2-1, with 7 nucleotides matching TRBD2. Per germline, CDR1 SGHTA and CDR2 FQGNSA. There are 17 residues in the CDR3. J gave up 5 bases and V 5 bases, and 15 bases lay outside the gene matches.

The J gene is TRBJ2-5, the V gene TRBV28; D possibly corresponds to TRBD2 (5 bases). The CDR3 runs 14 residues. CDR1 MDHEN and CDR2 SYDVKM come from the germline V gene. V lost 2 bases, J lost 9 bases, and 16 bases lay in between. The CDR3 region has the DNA TGTGCCAGCAGTTTAGGACTCTCAGGTGTGGCCCAGTACTTC. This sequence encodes CASSLGLSGVAQYF.

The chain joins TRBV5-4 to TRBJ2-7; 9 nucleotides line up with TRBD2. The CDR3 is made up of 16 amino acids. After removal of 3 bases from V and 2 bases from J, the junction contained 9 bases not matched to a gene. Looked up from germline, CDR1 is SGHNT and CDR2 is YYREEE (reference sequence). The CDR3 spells CASSSSTSGSPYEQYF. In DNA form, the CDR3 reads TGTGCCAGCAGCTCCTCGACTAGCGGTTCTCCCTACGAGCAGTACTTC.

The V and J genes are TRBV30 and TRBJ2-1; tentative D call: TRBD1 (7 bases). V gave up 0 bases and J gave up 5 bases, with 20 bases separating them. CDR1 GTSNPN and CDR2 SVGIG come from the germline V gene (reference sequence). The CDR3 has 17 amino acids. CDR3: CAWSVGGGGSLNNEQFF. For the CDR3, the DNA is TGTGCCTGGAGTGTAGGAGGGGGCGGCTCCCTGAACAATGAGCAGTTCTTC.

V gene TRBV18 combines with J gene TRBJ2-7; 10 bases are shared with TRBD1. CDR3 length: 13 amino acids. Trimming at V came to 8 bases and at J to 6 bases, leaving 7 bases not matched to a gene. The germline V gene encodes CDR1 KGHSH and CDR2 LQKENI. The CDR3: CASRIGTGVEQYF. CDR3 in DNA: TGTGCCAGCCGTATAGGGACAGGGGTCGAGCAGTACTTC.

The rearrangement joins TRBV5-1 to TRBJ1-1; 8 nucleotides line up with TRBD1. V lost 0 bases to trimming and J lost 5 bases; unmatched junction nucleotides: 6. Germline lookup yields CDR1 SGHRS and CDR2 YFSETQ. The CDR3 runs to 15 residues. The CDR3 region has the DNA TGCGCCAGCAGCTTGGGGGCAGGGGGCGCGACTGAAGCTTTCTTT. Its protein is CASSLGAGGATEAFF.

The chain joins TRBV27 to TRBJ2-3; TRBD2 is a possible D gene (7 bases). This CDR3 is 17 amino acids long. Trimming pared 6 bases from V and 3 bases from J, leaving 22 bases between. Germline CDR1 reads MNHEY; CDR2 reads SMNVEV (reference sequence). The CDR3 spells CASRTRVAGARTDTQYF. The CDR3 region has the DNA TGTGCCAGCAGAACAAGGGTTGCGGGGGCGCGGACAGATACGCAGTATTTT.

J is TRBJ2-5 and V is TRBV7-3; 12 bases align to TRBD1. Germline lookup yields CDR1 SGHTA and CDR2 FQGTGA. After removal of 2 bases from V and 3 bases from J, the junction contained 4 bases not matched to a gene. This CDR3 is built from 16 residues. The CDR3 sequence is CASSLGDRGLKETQYF. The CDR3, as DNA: TGTGCCAGCAGCTTAGGGGACAGGGGGCTAAAAGAGACCCAGTACTTC.

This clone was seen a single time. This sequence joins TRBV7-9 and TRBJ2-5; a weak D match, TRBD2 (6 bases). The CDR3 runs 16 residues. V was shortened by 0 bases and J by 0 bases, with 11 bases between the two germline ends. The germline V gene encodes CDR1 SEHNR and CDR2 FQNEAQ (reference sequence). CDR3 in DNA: TGTGCCAGCAGCTTAGCTTTAGCGGTGTACCAAGAGACCCAGTACTTC. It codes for CASSLALAVYQETQYF.

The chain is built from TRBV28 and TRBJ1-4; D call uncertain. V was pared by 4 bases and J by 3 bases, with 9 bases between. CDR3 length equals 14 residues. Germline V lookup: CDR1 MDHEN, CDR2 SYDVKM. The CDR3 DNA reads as TGTGCCAGCAGTTCCGCCCCGGCTAATGAAAAACTGTTTTTT. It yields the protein CASSSAPANEKLFF. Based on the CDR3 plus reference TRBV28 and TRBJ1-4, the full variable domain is DVKVTQSSRYLVKRTGEKVFLECVQDMDHENMFWYRQDPGLGLRLIYFSYDVKMKEKGDIPEGYSVSREKKERFSLILESASTNQTSMYLCASSSAPANEKLFFGSGTQLSVL.

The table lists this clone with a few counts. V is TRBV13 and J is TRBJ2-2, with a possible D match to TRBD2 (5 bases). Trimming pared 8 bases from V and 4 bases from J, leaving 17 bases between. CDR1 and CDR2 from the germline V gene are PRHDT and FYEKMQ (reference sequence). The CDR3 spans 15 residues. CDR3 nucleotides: TGTGCCAGCGTCCTCGTCGGTCGGGGCACCGGGGAGCTGTTTTTT. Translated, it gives CASVLVGRGTGELFF.

CDR3 sequence reads: CASRLIQGIYGYTF. CDR3 DNA: TGTGCCAGCAGGTTGATACAGGGGATCTATGGCTACACCTTC. The chain couples TRBV2 to TRBJ1-2, with 7 bases fitting TRBD1. V lost 6 bases to trimming and J lost 4 bases; unmatched junction nucleotides: 8. Germline V CDR1 and CDR2: SNHLY, FYNNEI. This CDR3 region has 14 residues.

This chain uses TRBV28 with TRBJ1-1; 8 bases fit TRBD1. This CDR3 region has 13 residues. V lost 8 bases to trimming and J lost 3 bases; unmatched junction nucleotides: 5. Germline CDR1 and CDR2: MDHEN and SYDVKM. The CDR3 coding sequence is TGTGCCAGCGGGGACAGGCGATACACTGAAGCTTTCTTT. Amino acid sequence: CASGDRRYTEAFF.

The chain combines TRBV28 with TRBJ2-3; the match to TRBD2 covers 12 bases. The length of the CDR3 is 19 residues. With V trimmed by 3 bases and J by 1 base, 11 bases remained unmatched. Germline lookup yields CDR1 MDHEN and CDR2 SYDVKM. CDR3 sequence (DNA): TGTGCCAGCAGTTTTCCGGGACTAGCGGGCCCGCCCGGCACAGATACGCAGTATTTT. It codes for CASSFPGLAGPPGTDTQYF.

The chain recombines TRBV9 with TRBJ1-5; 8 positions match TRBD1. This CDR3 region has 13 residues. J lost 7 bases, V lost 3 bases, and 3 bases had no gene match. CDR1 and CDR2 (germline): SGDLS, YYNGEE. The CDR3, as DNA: TGTGCCAGCAGCGCGACAGGGGCACAGCCCCAGCATTTT. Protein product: CASSATGAQPQHF.

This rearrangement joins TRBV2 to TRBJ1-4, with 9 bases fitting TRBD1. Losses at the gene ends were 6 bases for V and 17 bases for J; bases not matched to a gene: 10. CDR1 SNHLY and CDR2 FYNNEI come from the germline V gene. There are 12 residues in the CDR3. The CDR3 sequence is CASSPTRDREFF. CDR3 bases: TGTGCCAGCAGCCCGACTCGGGACAGGGAATTTTTT.

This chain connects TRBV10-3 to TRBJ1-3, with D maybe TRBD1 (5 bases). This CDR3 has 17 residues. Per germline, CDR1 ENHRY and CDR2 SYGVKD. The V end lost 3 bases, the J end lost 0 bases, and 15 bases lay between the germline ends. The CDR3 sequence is CAISEVAGRLSGNTIYF. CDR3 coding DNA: TGTGCCATCAGTGAAGTTGCAGGGCGCCTCTCTGGAAACACCATATATTTT.

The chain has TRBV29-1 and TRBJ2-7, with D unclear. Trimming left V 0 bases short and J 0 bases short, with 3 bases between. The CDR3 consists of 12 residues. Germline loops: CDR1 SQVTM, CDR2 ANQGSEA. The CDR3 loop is CSVEDSSYEQYF. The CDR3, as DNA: TGCAGCGTTGAAGACAGCTCCTACGAGCAGTACTTC.

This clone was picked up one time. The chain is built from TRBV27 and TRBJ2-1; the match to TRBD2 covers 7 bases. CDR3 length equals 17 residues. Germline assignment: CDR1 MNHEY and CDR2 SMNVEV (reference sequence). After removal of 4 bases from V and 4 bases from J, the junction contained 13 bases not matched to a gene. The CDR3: CASSSGLGEGLYNEQFF. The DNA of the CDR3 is TGTGCCAGCAGTTCGGGGCTGGGGGAGGGCCTGTACAATGAGCAGTTCTTC.

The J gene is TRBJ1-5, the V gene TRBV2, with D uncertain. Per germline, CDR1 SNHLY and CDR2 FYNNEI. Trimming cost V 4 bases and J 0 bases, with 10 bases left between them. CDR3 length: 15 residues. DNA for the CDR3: TGTGCCAGCAGTGTAACGGGTAGTAGCAATCAGCCCCAGCATTTT. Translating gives CASSVTGSSNQPQHF. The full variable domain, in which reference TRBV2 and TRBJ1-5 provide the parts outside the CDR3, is EPEVTQTPSHQVTQMGQEVILRCVPISNHLYFYWYRQILGQKVEFLVSFYNNEISEKSEIFDDQFSVERPDGSNFTLKIRSTKLEDSAMYFCASSVTGSSNQPQHFGDGTRLSIL.

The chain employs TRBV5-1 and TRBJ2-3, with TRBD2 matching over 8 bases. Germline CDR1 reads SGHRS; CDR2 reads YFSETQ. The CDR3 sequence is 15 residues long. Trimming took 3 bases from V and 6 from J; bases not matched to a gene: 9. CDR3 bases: TGCGCCAGCAGCTCGGTAGGTAGCGGGGCCGATACGCAGTATTTT. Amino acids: CASSSVGSGADTQYF. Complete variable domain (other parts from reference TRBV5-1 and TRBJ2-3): KAGVTQTPRYLIKTRGQQVTLSCSPISGHRSVSWYQQTPGQGLQFLFEYFSETQRNKGNFPGRFSGRQFSNSRSEMNVSTLELGDSALYLCASSSVGSGADTQYFGPGTRLTVL.

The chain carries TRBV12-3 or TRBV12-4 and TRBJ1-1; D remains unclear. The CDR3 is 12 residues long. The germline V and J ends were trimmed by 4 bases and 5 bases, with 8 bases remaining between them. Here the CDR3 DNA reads TGTGCCAGCAGTTCCCGTCGGACTGAAGCTTTCTTT. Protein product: CASSSRRTEAFF.

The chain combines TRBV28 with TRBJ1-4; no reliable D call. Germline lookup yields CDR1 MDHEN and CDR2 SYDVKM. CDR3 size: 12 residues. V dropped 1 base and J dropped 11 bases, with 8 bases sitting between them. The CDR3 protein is CASSLFDGKLFF. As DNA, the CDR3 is TGTGCCAGCAGTTTATTCGACGGGAAACTGTTTTTT. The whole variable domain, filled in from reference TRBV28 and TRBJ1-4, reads DVKVTQSSRYLVKRTGEKVFLECVQDMDHENMFWYRQDPGLGLRLIYFSYDVKMKEKGDIPEGYSVSREKKERFSLILESASTNQTSMYLCASSLFDGKLFFGSGTQLSVL.

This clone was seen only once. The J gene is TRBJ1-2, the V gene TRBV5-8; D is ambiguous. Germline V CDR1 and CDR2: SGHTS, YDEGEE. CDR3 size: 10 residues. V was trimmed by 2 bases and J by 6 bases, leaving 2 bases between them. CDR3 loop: CASSFDGYTF. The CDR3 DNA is TGTGCCAGCAGCTTCGATGGCTACACCTTC.

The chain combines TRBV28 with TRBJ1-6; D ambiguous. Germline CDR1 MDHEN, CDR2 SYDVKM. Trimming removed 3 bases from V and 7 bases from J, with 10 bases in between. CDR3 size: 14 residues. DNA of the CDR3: TGTGCCAGCAGTTTCTGGACTGCGAATTCACCCCTCCACTTT. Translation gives CASSFWTANSPLHF.

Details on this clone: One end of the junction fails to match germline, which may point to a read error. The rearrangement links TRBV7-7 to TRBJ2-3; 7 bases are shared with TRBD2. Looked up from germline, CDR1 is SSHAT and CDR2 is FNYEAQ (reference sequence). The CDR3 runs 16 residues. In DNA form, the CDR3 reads TGTGCTAGCAGCTTTTTGCGGCGGGGGAGCACAGATACGCAGTATTTT. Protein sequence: CASSFLRRGSTDTQYF.

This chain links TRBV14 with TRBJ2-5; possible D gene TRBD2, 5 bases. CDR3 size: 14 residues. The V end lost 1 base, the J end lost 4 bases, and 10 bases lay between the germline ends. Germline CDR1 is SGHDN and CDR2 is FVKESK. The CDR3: CASSQVGGRETQYF. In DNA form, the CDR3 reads TGTGCCAGCAGCCAAGTCGGCGGGCGAGAGACCCAGTACTTC.